The sample holds one count of the clone carrying this TCR beta chain. The assay was immunoSEQ multiplex PCR, and TCRdb's table has in-frame clones only and misses some. The profile covers a few hundred thousand clones, with approximately 88% appearing a single time and 6.9% taken by the ten largest. This entry comes from a study of blood T cell repertoires in COVID-19. The length of the CDR3 is 14 residues. J lost 3 bases, V lost 6 bases, and 1 base had no gene match. Per germline, CDR1 SGHDN and CDR2 FVKESK. J is TRBJ2-2 and V is TRBV14; the match to TRBD1 covers 10 bases. The specimen sequenced was peripheral blood. This receptor was obtained from a woman aged 25 to 39 who had recovered from COVID-19. The CDR3 protein is CASRGTGDTGELFF. The CDR3 nucleotides read TGTGCCAGCAGAGGGACAGGGGACACCGGGGAGCTGTTTTTT.